Below are 5 T cell receptor beta chains sequenced from a single sample in a study of T cell responses to AZD1222 COVID-19 vaccine. TCRdb's copy holds only in-frame clones and misses some; the assay was immunoSEQ multiplex PCR. Of 150,000 or so clones in the sample, approximately 78% were seen once. The sequences come from peripheral blood, collected on day 0 of MenACWY control vaccination. Receptors originate from an adult in good health.

The chain recombines TRBV7-9 with TRBJ2-7; TRBD1 matches at 9 bases. V trimming: 4 bases; J trimming: 3 bases; junction bases outside the gene matches: 7. CDR1 and CDR2 from the germline V gene are SEHNR and FQNEAQ (reference sequence). The CDR3 has 15 amino acids. The CDR3 region is CASSSSGTGLYEQYF. The CDR3, as DNA: TGTGCCAGCAGCTCCTCGGGGACAGGGCTCTACGAGCAGTACTTC.

This clone was seen more than once but under ten times. The V and J genes are TRBV5-4 and TRBJ2-5; D is unresolved. Germline CDR1 and CDR2: SGHNT and YYREEE (reference sequence). The length of the CDR3 is 13 residues. Trimming removed 4 bases at V and 1 base at J, with 8 bases between. This CDR3 is CASSGPPQETQYF. For the CDR3, the DNA is TGTGCCAGCAGCGGTCCCCCCCAAGAGACCCAGTACTTC.

This chain joins TRBV5-1 and TRBJ1-4; TRBD1 aligns across 9 bases. V was pared by 4 bases and J by 5 bases, with 6 bases of the junction left unmatched. The CDR3 runs 15 residues. CDR1 and CDR2 (germline): SGHRS, YFSETQ. The CDR3 DNA reads TGCGCCAGCAGCCATCCGGGGACAGGGAATGAAAAACTGTTTTTT. As protein: CASSHPGTGNEKLFF.

This clone has only one observation. The gene calls are TRBV15 and TRBJ1-1; weak D call: TRBD1 (6 bases). There are 14 residues in the CDR3. Germline V gene data show CDR1 as LNHNV and CDR2 as YYDKDF (reference sequence). V lost 3 bases, J lost 5 bases, and 13 bases lay in between. The CDR3 loop is CATSREQGGTEAFF. CDR3 coding DNA: TGTGCCACCAGCAGGGAACAGGGAGGGACTGAAGCTTTCTTT. Based on the CDR3 plus reference TRBV15 and TRBJ1-1, the full variable domain is DAMVIQNPRYQVTQFGKPVTLSCSQTLNHNVMYWYQQKSSQAPKLLFHYYDKDFNNEADTPDNFQSRRPNTSFCFLDIRSPGLGDTAMYLCATSREQGGTEAFFGQGTRLTVV.

This clone has just one count. This rearrangement joins TRBV19 to TRBJ1-1; tentative D call: TRBD1 (5 bases). The length of the CDR3 is 13 residues. The germline gives CDR1 LNHDA, CDR2 SQIVND (reference sequence). V gave up 3 bases and J gave up 1 base, with 6 bases separating them. CDR3 DNA: TGTGCCAGTAGTATGGACAAGAACACTGAAGCTTTCTTT. Residues: CASSMDKNTEAFF.